A single sample gave rise to the 21 T cell receptor beta chains below, sequenced in a study of a mutant IDH1 vaccine in newly diagnosed glioma. Profiled with immunoSEQ multiplex PCR; TCRdb holds only in-frame clones, not every one. This table holds 59,000 or so clones, more than 85% found once. The time point was: baseline, week 1 (first vaccination visit). The treatment: pre-vaccination baseline after standard-of-care therapy. The source was PBMCs, collected from a glioma patient treated with radiotherapy, temozolomide or both. Source of these receptors: a man aged 50 or older with glioma.

V usage is TRBV6-5 and J usage is TRBJ2-3, with D possibly matching TRBD1 (7 bases). V was shortened by 2 bases and J by 0 bases, with 9 bases between the two germline ends. The CDR3 is 15 amino acids. Germline values: CDR1 MNHEY, CDR2 SVGAGI. This chain's CDR3 is CASSYPGGSTDTQYF. Written as DNA, the CDR3 is TGTGCCAGCAGTTACCCAGGGGGGAGCACAGATACGCAGTATTTT.

This clone appeared once. A read error may account for a junction end that differs from germline. The chain joins TRBV7-9 to TRBJ2-2; D might be TRBD1 (5 bases). Germline loops: CDR1 SEHNR, CDR2 FQNEAQ (reference sequence). The CDR3 is made up of 13 amino acids. The CDR3 bases are TGTGCCCAGGTCTGGCCGGACACCGAGGAGCTGTTTTTT. Protein product: CAQVWPDTEELFF.

The chain is built from TRBV5-4 and TRBJ2-7, with D tentatively TRBD2 (6 bases). The length of the CDR3 is 14 residues. Trimming took off 3 bases at V and 4 bases at J, with 14 bases between the two ends. Germline V CDR1 and CDR2: SGHNT, YYREEE (reference sequence). The CDR3 reads CASSSGTARYEQYF. The CDR3 nucleotides read TGTGCCAGCAGCTCGGGGACTGCCAGGTACGAGCAGTACTTC.

V gene TRBV19 combines with J gene TRBJ2-1, with D perhaps matching TRBD1 (6 bases). CDR1 is LNHDA, CDR2 SQIVND, per germline (reference sequence). The V end lost 3 bases, the J end lost 6 bases, and 15 bases lay between the germline ends. This CDR3 is built from 15 residues. The CDR3 DNA sequence: TGTGCCAGTAGTATCCCGTCAACAGGGCGCAATGAGCAGTTCTTC. Translation gives CASSIPSTGRNEQFF.

The chain carries TRBV4-2 and TRBJ2-3; D unclear. The V gene lost 0 bases and the J gene lost 0 bases, with 4 bases spanning the gap. This CDR3 has 14 amino acids. The germline V gene encodes CDR1 LGHNA and CDR2 YNFKEQ. The CDR3 loop reads CASSQDRSTDTQYF. The CDR3 bases are TGTGCCAGCAGCCAAGATAGGAGCACAGATACGCAGTATTTT.

This chain links TRBV11-2 with TRBJ2-3, with D tentatively TRBD1 or TRBD2 (5 bases each). Germline V gives CDR1 SGHAT, CDR2 FQNNGV. With 5 bases removed from V and 3 bases from J, the gap between germline ends came to 12 bases. This CDR3 has 14 amino acids. The CDR3 here is CASSHEGLTDTQYF. The CDR3 region has the DNA TGTGCCAGCAGCCACGAGGGGTTGACAGATACGCAGTATTTT.

The chain couples TRBV19 to TRBJ2-1, with no clear D. CDR1 LNHDA and CDR2 SQIVND come from the germline V gene (reference sequence). V dropped 4 bases and J dropped 10 bases, with 5 bases sitting between them. The CDR3 contains 10 residues. The CDR3 DNA reads as TGTGCCAGTAGTAAAATGGAGCAGTTCTTC. It codes for CASSKMEQFF. The variable domain in full, completed from reference TRBV19 and TRBJ2-1, reads DGGITQSPKYLFRKEGQNVTLSCEQNLNHDAMYWYRQDPGQGLRLIYYSQIVNDFQKGDIAEGYSVSREKKESFPLTVTSAQKNPTAFYLCASSKMEQFFGPGTRLTVL.

The V call is TRBV5-1, the J call TRBJ2-1; no reliable D call. The length of the CDR3 is 15 residues. Trimming took off 4 bases at V and 0 bases at J, with 11 bases between the two ends. Germline CDR1 and CDR2: SGHRS and YFSETQ. DNA for the CDR3: TGCGCCAGCAGCCAAGCGCCGAGCTCCTACAATGAGCAGTTCTTC. It encodes CASSQAPSSYNEQFF.

V gene TRBV2 combines with J gene TRBJ2-3, with 8 bases aligning to TRBD1. Trimming removed 8 bases from V and 1 base from J; junction bases left unmatched: 5. CDR3 length equals 14 residues. Looked up from germline, CDR1 is SNHLY and CDR2 is FYNNEI. The CDR3 DNA reads as TGTGCCAGCTCCGGACAGGGCGGCACAGATACGCAGTATTTT. Its protein is CASSGQGGTDTQYF.

The chain employs TRBV5-6 and TRBJ2-3; D is unresolved. The V gene's germline CDR1 is SGHDT and CDR2 YYEEEE. This CDR3 has 11 residues. Deletions cut 4 bases from V and 0 bases from J, with 0 bases between. The chain's CDR3 is CASSSTDTQYF. The CDR3 region has the DNA TGTGCCAGCAGCAGCACAGATACGCAGTATTTT.

The CDR3 DNA is TGTGCCAGCAGCAACAATCCGAATCAGCCCCAGCATTTT. Encoded protein: CASSNNPNQPQHF. The chain combines TRBV5-6 with TRBJ1-5; no clear D. This CDR3 has 13 amino acids. Germline V gene lookup returns CDR1 SGHDT and CDR2 YYEEEE. V was clipped by 4 bases and J by 4 bases, with 9 bases between them.

The chain has TRBV6-1 and TRBJ1-6; no clear D. There are 16 residues in the CDR3. Trimming pared 0 bases from V and 9 bases from J, leaving 15 bases between. Germline V lookup: CDR1 MNHNS, CDR2 SASEGT. The CDR3 here is CASSEAEGSLGSPLHF. As DNA, the CDR3 is TGTGCCAGCAGTGAAGCGGAAGGGAGTCTTGGTTCACCCCTCCACTTT.

The chain is built from TRBV6-5 and TRBJ1-2; possibly TRBD1 for D (6 bases). The germline V gene has CDR1 MNHEY and CDR2 SVGAGI. Trimming took off 0 bases at V and 5 bases at J, with 13 bases between the two ends. This CDR3 has 15 amino acids. CDR3 residues: CASSYSSPQGYGYTF. In nucleotides, the CDR3 is TGTGCCAGCAGTTACTCGTCACCACAGGGATATGGCTACACCTTC.

This chain joins TRBV2 and TRBJ1-3; D gene unclear. Germline V gene lookup returns CDR1 SNHLY and CDR2 FYNNEI. V shed 5 bases and J shed 0 bases, with 14 bases lying between them. This CDR3 is built from 16 residues. The CDR3 sequence is CASSPAGRSSGNTIYF. The CDR3 DNA reads TGTGCCAGCAGTCCTGCGGGCAGGAGCTCTGGAAACACCATATATTTT.

This chain uses TRBV27 with TRBJ1-2, with 7 bases that match TRBD1. The V gene end was trimmed by 6 bases and the J gene end by 7 bases; junction bases not matched to a gene: 5. There are 12 residues in the CDR3. In germline, CDR1 is MNHEY, CDR2 SMNVEV (reference sequence). The CDR3 DNA reads as TGTGCCAGCAGAGGCAGGGGGTTTGGCTACACCTTC. Its protein product is CASRGRGFGYTF.

The CDR3 sequence: CAWTGGGNEQFF. The DNA for the CDR3 is TGTGCCTGGACGGGTGGGGGCAATGAGCAGTTCTTC. The V call is TRBV30, the J call TRBJ2-1, with D possibly called TRBD1 or TRBD2 (5 bases each). V gave up 4 bases and J gave up 6 bases, with 10 bases separating them. The CDR3 runs to 12 residues. From germline, CDR1 is GTSNPN and CDR2 SVGIG (reference sequence).

The genes are TRBV27 and TRBJ1-5, with D possibly TRBD1 on 6 matching bases. V was pared by 5 bases and J by 9 bases, with 14 bases between. This CDR3 is 13 amino acids long. The germline CDR1 and CDR2 sequences are MNHEY and SMNVEV (reference sequence). For the CDR3, the DNA is TGTGCCAGCAGTGCGACAGGTGAGGTGCCCCAGCATTTT. Protein product: CASSATGEVPQHF.

This clone was counted between two and nine times. The chain links TRBV27 to TRBJ2-7, with 10 bases fitting TRBD2. The CDR3 is made up of 16 amino acids. Germline-derived CDR1 and CDR2 are MNHEY and SMNVEV (reference sequence). Trimming cost V 4 bases and J 3 bases; bases outside gene matches: 9. The CDR3 protein is CASSSRGSGRVYEQYF. The CDR3 DNA follows: TGTGCCAGCAGTTCCCGTGGCAGCGGGAGGGTCTACGAGCAGTACTTC.

The chain combines TRBV5-1 with TRBJ2-1; D ambiguous. Germline assignment: CDR1 SGHRS and CDR2 YFSETQ. Deletions cut 0 bases from V and 1 base from J, with 2 bases between. The CDR3 has 13 residues. The CDR3 DNA reads as TGCGCCAGCAGCTTGGGGTCCTACAATGAGCAGTTCTTC. It codes for CASSLGSYNEQFF.

This sequence joins TRBV4-2 and TRBJ1-2; TRBD1 matches at 9 bases. Germline V lookup: CDR1 LGHNA, CDR2 YNFKEQ. The CDR3 consists of 15 residues. J lost 5 bases, V lost 3 bases, and 7 bases had no gene match. CDR3 bases: TGTGCCAGCAGCCAGCGCCCCGACAGGGGGTATGGCTACACCTTC. Amino acids: CASSQRPDRGYGYTF.

The chain is built from TRBV5-1 and TRBJ2-2, with 13 bases that match TRBD2. Unmatched junction bases numbered 2, after V lost 6 bases and J lost 0 bases. CDR1 and CDR2 from the germline V gene are SGHRS and YFSETQ. The CDR3 is 16 amino acids. The chain's CDR3 is CASTTSGGANTGELFF. CDR3 in DNA: TGCGCCAGCACCACTAGCGGGGGGGCGAACACCGGGGAGCTGTTTTTT.